The source of this TCR beta chain is a study of OX40 agonist ivuxolimab in advanced cancers. This CDR3 has 13 residues. The germline V and J ends were trimmed by 7 bases and 3 bases, with 13 bases remaining between them. Germline CDR1 reads MNHNS; CDR2 reads SASEGT. TCRdb keeps only in-frame clones here, not all; method: immunoSEQ multiplex PCR. In the table there are fewer than 80,000 clones, approximately 92% of which are singletons. This clone appeared a few times. Sequencing was performed on CD4+ or CD8+ T cells sorted from blood, taken in a trial of the OX40 agonist ivuxolimab. The TCR sequence derives from an adult with an advanced solid tumor such as melanoma, head and neck, liver or kidney cancer. J is TRBJ2-7 and V is TRBV6-1; D is undetermined. This chain's CDR3 is CASIEVMSYEQYF. In DNA, the CDR3 is TGTGCCAGCATTGAGGTCATGAGCTACGAGCAGTACTTC.